This TCR beta chain was retrieved from a study of tumor-infiltrating lymphocytes in localized non-small cell lung cancer. On the study more broadly: Several tumor histologies, both smoking statuses, and some post-neoadjuvant chemotherapy samples were included.

V shed 6 bases and J 13 bases; nucleotides not matched to a gene: 15. There are 14 residues in the CDR3. The germline V gene encodes CDR1 GTSNPN and CDR2 SVGIG (reference sequence). Profiled with immunoSEQ multiplex PCR; TCRdb holds only in-frame clones, not every one. Of about 12,000 clones in the sample, 85% to 90% are singletons; the top ten hold more than 8%. This TCR came from a human donor with non-small cell lung cancer. V usage is TRBV30 and J usage is TRBJ2-1, with TRBD2 matching over 10 bases. Sequencing was done on a sample of lung tumor tissue. CDR3 protein: CACRWVQREGPQFF. The CDR3 DNA reads TGTGCCTGCCGATGGGTTCAGCGGGAGGGCCCTCAGTTCTTC.